The clone carrying this TCR beta chain was picked up a small number of times. Its antigen is unknown. This sample is part of a study of CD8 T cells in ankylosing spondylitis. Study-wide results and caveats: Disease-associated clones were CD8+ and fairly uncommon in peripheral blood. Earlier studies detected some motif variants in reactive arthritis synovial fluid and blood. There was reportedly significant enrichment of clones that were disease-linked in matched ankylosing spondylitis synovial fluid.

In germline, CDR1 is DFQATT, CDR2 SNEGSKA (reference sequence). This CDR3 comprises 13 residues. The germline V and J ends were trimmed by 2 bases and 2 bases, with 6 bases remaining between them. Molecular-barcoded quantitative 5'-RACE produced these TCR beta libraries. TCRdb reprocessed the 5' RACE reads with MiXCR, giving one entry per CDR3 protein. The table shows approximately 220,000 distinct CDR3 sequences, with 20% to 30% occurring only once. The sequence came from a male donor with ankylosing spondylitis or in good health (not recorded which). Material for sequencing was blood, either unsorted or a sorted T cell fraction (not recorded which). The rearrangement links TRBV20-1 to TRBJ2-2, with D unclear. Here the CDR3 reads CSARRVNTGELFF. The CDR3 nucleotides are TGCAGTGCTAGAAGAGTCAACACCGGGGAGCTGTTTTTT.